One sample yielded the 15 T cell receptor beta chains listed below, sequenced in a study of cytomegalovirus exposure and HLA in healthy donors. 60 Vbeta and 13 Jbeta primers were used in PCR. The data were produced by immunoSEQ multiplex PCR, yet TCRdb's version contains in-frame clones alone and is incomplete. The sample yields around 62,000 clones, 80% to 90% seen once. The sample consisted of PBMCs. These receptors all come from a woman in her 30s in good health and CMV-seronegative.

The chain joins TRBV19 to TRBJ1-5, with a possible D match to TRBD1 (6 bases). V gave up 6 bases and J gave up 7 bases, with 13 bases separating them. The CDR3 runs to 13 residues. Germline values: CDR1 LNHDA, CDR2 SQIVND (reference sequence). DNA of the CDR3: TGTGCCAGTAGCCGACTCGGACAGCAGCCCCAGCATTTT. This translates into CASSRLGQQPQHF.

The chain combines TRBV19 with TRBJ1-2; D call uncertain. Germline-derived CDR1 and CDR2 are LNHDA and SQIVND (reference sequence). The CDR3 sequence is 14 residues long. V lost 7 bases to trimming and J lost 1 base, with 13 bases between them. In DNA, the CDR3 is TGTGCCAGTAACACGCCACCCGATAACTATGGCTACACCTTC. Protein: CASNTPPDNYGYTF.

J is TRBJ1-2 and V is TRBV2, with TRBD1 identical over 8 bases. Germline V lookup: CDR1 SNHLY, CDR2 FYNNEI. The J segment lost 7 bases and the V segment lost 6 bases, leaving 16 bases of the junction unmatched. This CDR3 has 16 residues. CDR3 sequence reads: CASSPGTGFYARGYTF. The CDR3 DNA reads as TGTGCCAGCAGCCCAGGGACAGGTTTTTATGCCCGTGGCTACACCTTC.

The J gene is TRBJ2-5, the V gene TRBV6-5, with D possibly TRBD2 on 5 matching bases. Germline loops: CDR1 MNHEY, CDR2 SVGAGI. CDR3 size: 15 residues. The V end lost 2 bases, the J end lost 3 bases, and 13 bases lay between the germline ends. The CDR3 sequence is CASSYGENFEETQYF. The DNA for the CDR3 is TGTGCCAGCAGTTACGGGGAGAATTTCGAAGAGACCCAGTACTTC.

This chain connects TRBV11-2 to TRBJ2-1; 9 bases agree with TRBD1. Germline V gene data show CDR1 as SGHAT and CDR2 as FQNNGV. V was clipped by 3 bases and J by 1 base; unmatched bases: 4. The CDR3 covers 16 residues. The CDR3 sequence is CASSLTGTGSYNEQFF. Written as DNA, the CDR3 is TGTGCCAGCAGCTTGACCGGGACAGGGTCCTACAATGAGCAGTTCTTC.

The V gene is TRBV30, the J gene TRBJ1-2; tentative D call: TRBD1 (5 bases). This CDR3 region has 11 residues. CDR1 GTSNPN and CDR2 SVGIG come from the germline V gene (reference sequence). With 5 bases removed from V and 2 bases from J, the gap between germline ends came to 6 bases. The CDR3 sequence: CAWDSNYGYTF. Written as DNA, the CDR3 is TGTGCCTGGGACAGCAACTATGGCTACACCTTC.

The chain links TRBV7-6 to TRBJ1-1; 8 bases are a match to TRBD1. With V trimmed by 1 base and J by 11 bases, 9 bases remained unmatched. Germline V CDR1 and CDR2: SGHVS, FNYEAQ. This CDR3 has 14 amino acids. The CDR3 spells CASSLVSDRERAFF. The CDR3 bases are TGTGCCAGCAGCTTAGTCTCGGACAGGGAAAGGGCTTTCTTT.

V usage is TRBV5-5 and J usage is TRBJ1-3; D is uncertain. CDR1 is SGHKS, CDR2 YYEKEE, per germline (reference sequence). Trimming removed 4 bases at V and 2 bases at J, with 16 bases between. CDR3 length equals 16 residues. In DNA form, the CDR3 reads TGTGCCAGCAGCATTTTTACAGAAGTAACTGGAAACACCATATATTTT. This translates into CASSIFTEVTGNTIYF.

This clone was picked up a small number of times. V usage is TRBV7-2 and J usage is TRBJ2-5; a possible D gene is TRBD1 (6 bases). This CDR3 is built from 15 residues. Germline CDR1 and CDR2: SGHTA and FQGNSA. V lost 2 bases to trimming and J lost 7 bases, with 17 bases between them. The CDR3 loop reads CASSLNSLLGGTQYF. DNA of the CDR3: TGTGCCAGCAGCTTAAACAGTCTATTAGGGGGGACCCAGTACTTC.

The chain couples TRBV11-2 to TRBJ2-3; 8 bases map to TRBD1. Trimming removed 1 base from V and 5 bases from J; junction bases left unmatched: 11. This CDR3 spans 17 amino acids. The V gene's germline CDR1 is SGHAT and CDR2 FQNNGV. The CDR3 nucleotides are TGTGCCAGCAGCTTAGTCGGGACAGGTGTCCAGGGAGATACGCAGTATTTT. Translating gives CASSLVGTGVQGDTQYF.

V usage is TRBV7-9 and J usage is TRBJ2-1, with D tentatively TRBD2 (7 bases). The germline V gene has CDR1 SEHNR and CDR2 FQNEAQ (reference sequence). The V gene lost 5 bases and the J gene lost 4 bases, with 18 bases spanning the gap. CDR3 length: 16 amino acids. The CDR3 sequence: CASSPGTGGGYNEQFF. The DNA of the CDR3 is TGTGCCAGCAGCCCCGGTACGGGGGGCGGTTACAATGAGCAGTTCTTC.

The chain recombines TRBV27 with TRBJ1-1, with D possibly matching TRBD1 (6 bases). There are 15 residues in the CDR3. Trimming stripped 0 bases from V and 0 bases from J, with 8 bases between. CDR1 and CDR2 (germline): MNHEY, SMNVEV (reference sequence). CDR3 sequence: CASSLSRTVNTEAFF. The CDR3 region has the DNA TGTGCCAGCAGTTTATCTCGGACAGTGAACACTGAAGCTTTCTTT.

This clone came up once. The chain is built from TRBV10-3 and TRBJ1-1; tentative D call: TRBD1 (5 bases). Germline CDR1 and CDR2: ENHRY and SYGVKD. Trimming stripped 7 bases from V and 6 bases from J, with 12 bases between. The CDR3 is 12 amino acids. CDR3 coding DNA: TGTGCCATCATCTCGGGGGAGCCTGAAGCTTTCTTT. This sequence encodes CAIISGEPEAFF.

On this clone: One end of the junction fails to match germline, which may point to a read error. The chain employs TRBV7-9 and TRBJ1-6, with 9 bases identical to TRBD1. Germline lookup yields CDR1 SEHNR and CDR2 FQNEAQ (reference sequence). The CDR3 is 15 residues long. The CDR3 DNA reads as TGTTCCAGCAGCCACGGGACAGGGCTTTATTCACCCCTCCACTTT. Protein: CSSSHGTGLYSPLHF. Based on the CDR3 plus reference TRBV7-9 and TRBJ1-6, the full variable domain is DTGVSQNPRHKITKRGQNVTFRCDPISEHNRLYWYRQTLGQGPEFLTYFQNEAQLEKSRLLSDRFSAERPKGSFSTLEIQRTEQGDSAMYLCSSSHGTGLYSPLHFGNGTRLTVT.

This clone was counted between two and nine times. The CDR3 DNA sequence: TGTGCCAGCAGCTCGGGAGTCGGGTACAATGAGCAGTTCTTC. Amino acid sequence: CASSSGVGYNEQFF. The rearrangement links TRBV7-2 to TRBJ2-1, with a weak D call TRBD2 (6 bases). Germline CDR1 SGHTA, CDR2 FQGNSA. V dropped 4 bases and J dropped 4 bases, with 11 bases sitting between them. The CDR3 totals 14 residues.